The 31 T cell receptor beta chains presented below share a single source sample, sequenced in a study of Graves' ophthalmopathy and Graves' hyperthyroidism. RNA transcripts yielded amplified TCR beta CDR3 regions. In the first round, RT-PCR was carried out with HTBI primers, and a multiplex PCR formed the second round. One entry per CDR3 protein, called by TCRdb with MiXCR from the multiplex PCR reads. The data show 220,000 or so distinct CDR3 sequences, 20% to 25% seen once. Material for sequencing was peripheral blood. The receptors were gathered from a woman aged 45-65 years with Graves' ophthalmopathy.

This clonotype was observed many times. The chain uses TRBV7-6 and TRBJ1-1, with D tentatively TRBD1 (6 bases). The V gene lost 1 base and the J gene lost 8 bases, with 11 bases spanning the gap. Germline V gene sequence: CDR1 SGHVS, CDR2 FNYEAQ. The CDR3 spans 13 residues. Written as DNA, the CDR3 is TGTGCCAGCAGCTTAGTCCAGGGGTTAGAAGCTTTCTTT. Its protein product is CASSLVQGLEAFF.

This clonotype appeared many times. V gene TRBV5-1 combines with J gene TRBJ2-7; D gene uncertain. Germline-derived CDR1 and CDR2 are SGHRS and YFSETQ. The V end lost 0 bases, the J end lost 2 bases, and 6 bases lay between the germline ends. CDR3 size: 13 residues. The CDR3 DNA reads TGCGCCAGCAGCTTGGATTTCGCCTACGAGCAGTACTTC. Its translation: CASSLDFAYEQYF.

As concerns this clonotype: A much larger clone lies one base from this, so it may be a read error. The gene calls are TRBV27 and TRBJ2-7; 7 bases match TRBD2. Germline V gene sequence: CDR1 MNHEY, CDR2 SMNVEV (reference sequence). J gave up 2 bases and V 7 bases, and 14 bases lay outside the gene matches. This CDR3 has 16 amino acids. CDR3 sequence reads: CASTPFGEGTTYEQYV. The CDR3 bases are TGTGCCAGCACCCCGTTTGGGGAGGGTACCACCTACGAGCAGTACGTC.

This clonotype was counted many times. The chain carries TRBV29-1 and TRBJ1-1; D is unclear. CDR1 is SQVTM and CDR2 is ANQGSEA in the germline V gene. The ends were cut back, 4 bases at V and 0 bases at J, with 6 bases in the middle. This CDR3 has 12 residues. CDR3 sequence reads: CSVGEMNTEAFF. The CDR3 DNA sequence: TGCAGCGTTGGGGAGATGAACACTGAAGCTTTCTTT. The variable domain in full, completed from reference TRBV29-1 and TRBJ1-1, reads SAVISQKPSRDICQRGTSLTIQCQVDSQVTMMFWYRQQPGQSLTLIATANQGSEATYESGFVIDKFPISRPNLTFSTLTVSNMSPEDSSIYLCSVGEMNTEAFFGQGTRLTVV.

This clonotype was picked up many times. J is TRBJ2-2 and V is TRBV2, with D possibly matching TRBD1 (6 bases). V was cut by 7 bases and J by 4 bases, with 13 bases left in between. The germline CDR1 and CDR2 sequences are SNHLY and FYNNEI. This CDR3 has 14 residues. The CDR3 nucleotides read TGTGCCAGCAAGGGGGTGGGATCCACCGGGGAGCTGTTTTTT. Its protein product is CASKGVGSTGELFF.

Ten or more counts support this clonotype. The chain has TRBV24-1 and TRBJ1-2, with a possible D match to TRBD1 (6 bases). This CDR3 is 12 amino acids long. Germline V gene sequence: CDR1 KGHDR, CDR2 SFDVKD. V was clipped by 9 bases and J by 7 bases, with 14 bases between them. CDR3 nucleotide sequence: TGTGCCACCTCGAGGGGGACTGGTGGCTACACCTTC. It specifies CATSRGTGGYTF.

This clonotype was detected many times. The chain joins TRBV2 to TRBJ1-6, with TRBD1 identical over 10 bases. CDR1 and CDR2 (germline): SNHLY, FYNNEI. This CDR3 is 15 amino acids long. Unmatched junction bases numbered 3, after V lost 4 bases and J lost 6 bases. The CDR3, as DNA: TGTGCCAGCAGTGCCGGGACAGGGGTTAATTCACCCCTCCACTTT. This codes for CASSAGTGVNSPLHF.

V gene TRBV7-9 combines with J gene TRBJ2-7; D call uncertain. This CDR3 spans 15 amino acids. V dropped 5 bases and J dropped 3 bases, with 17 bases sitting between them. Per germline, CDR1 SEHNR and CDR2 FQNEAQ (reference sequence). CDR3 amino acids: CASSPAGQKRYEQYF. The CDR3 DNA follows: TGTGCCAGCAGCCCCGCCGGGCAGAAGCGCTACGAGCAGTACTTC.

This clonotype was recorded at least ten times. The chain is built from TRBV27 and TRBJ2-5; D is tentatively TRBD1 or TRBD2 (5 bases each). The germline CDR1 and CDR2 sequences are MNHEY and SMNVEV (reference sequence). Trimming removed 3 bases from V and 1 base from J, with 6 bases in between. The CDR3 contains 13 residues. CDR3: CASSFGAQETQYF. CDR3 nucleotide sequence: TGTGCCAGCAGTTTCGGGGCCCAAGAGACCCAGTACTTC.

V usage is TRBV20-1 and J usage is TRBJ2-7; D is perhaps TRBD1 (6 bases). CDR3 size: 11 residues. CDR1 is DFQATT, CDR2 SNEGSKA, per germline (reference sequence). The V end was cut by 6 bases, the J end by 6 bases, with 12 bases between. CDR3 coding DNA: TGCAGTGCGACACCAGGGGTCGAGCAGTACTTC. Its translation: CSATPGVEQYF.

This clonotype was recorded a few times. A junction boundary mismatches the germline segment, possibly from a read error. The chain joins TRBV2 to TRBJ2-4; 7 bases align to TRBD2. The germline V gene encodes CDR1 SNHLY and CDR2 FYNNEI. The CDR3 runs 15 residues. The CDR3 spells CASSEELAAAGEQLF. CDR3 in DNA: TGTGCCAGCAGTGAGGAGCTAGCGGCGGCAGGTGAGCAGCTCTTC.

In this sample, this clonotype turned up many times. The chain couples TRBV20-1 to TRBJ1-5; 7 bases agree with TRBD1. The length of the CDR3 is 13 residues. Trimming took 5 bases from V and 5 from J; bases not matched to a gene: 6. Looked up from germline, CDR1 is DFQATT and CDR2 is SNEGSKA (reference sequence). The CDR3 DNA sequence: TGCAGTGCTCGGACAGGATTGGATCAGCCCCAGCATTTT. Translating it yields CSARTGLDQPQHF.

This clonotype showed up many times. The chain is built from TRBV14 and TRBJ2-4; D perhaps matches TRBD1 (6 bases). The CDR3 is made up of 15 amino acids. V lost 2 bases, J lost 2 bases, and 10 bases lay in between. Per the germline V gene, CDR1 is SGHDN and CDR2 is FVKESK. In DNA, the CDR3 is TGTGCCAGCAGCCAAAATCAGGGGCCCAAAAACATTCAGTACTTC. It codes for CASSQNQGPKNIQYF.

In this sample, this clonotype turned up many times. J is TRBJ2-5 and V is TRBV20-1; D unresolved. The CDR3 sequence is 11 residues long. The V gene's germline CDR1 is DFQATT and CDR2 SNEGSKA (reference sequence). V shed 5 bases and J shed 2 bases, with 6 bases lying between them. DNA of the CDR3: TGCAGTGCTTTGAAGCAAGAGACCCAGTACTTC. This codes for CSALKQETQYF.

This clonotype has a count of ten or more. Germline is not matched at one junction end, which may reflect a read error. J is TRBJ2-6 and V is TRBV24-1; D gene unclear. CDR1 is KGHDR and CDR2 is SFDVKD in the germline V gene. CDR3 length equals 13 residues. CDR3 in DNA: TGTGCCACCAGTCCTTCTGGGACCAACGTCCTGACTTTC. It is translated as CATSPSGTNVLTF.

This clonotype was found many times. The V call is TRBV6-1, the J call TRBJ1-5, with D perhaps matching TRBD1 (5 bases). Trimming removed 6 bases from V and 1 base from J, with 13 bases in between. This CDR3 is built from 15 residues. CDR1 MNHNS and CDR2 SASEGT come from the germline V gene. The CDR3 loop is CASRPTPGSNQPQHF. CDR3 nucleotide sequence: TGTGCCAGCAGACCCACCCCAGGGAGCAATCAGCCCCAGCATTTT.

Here the CDR3 reads CASSLTGGAEEQYF. CDR3 DNA sequence: TGTGCCAGCAGTTTAACAGGGGGCGCGGAGGAGCAGTACTTC. The chain couples TRBV28 to TRBJ2-7; TRBD1 matches 9 bases. This CDR3 is 14 amino acids long. J lost 7 bases, V lost 2 bases, and 6 bases had no gene match. Germline loops: CDR1 MDHEN, CDR2 SYDVKM.

In this sample, this clonotype turned up many times. The CDR3: CATSRVMAGGGQYF. The CDR3, as DNA: TGTGCCACCAGCAGAGTAATGGCAGGGGGCGGTCAGTACTTC. The rearrangement uses TRBV15 and TRBJ2-4; 8 nucleotides line up with TRBD1. The V segment lost 1 base and the J segment 12 bases; nucleotides outside the gene matches: 8. The CDR3 spans 14 residues. The germline V gene encodes CDR1 LNHNV and CDR2 YYDKDF (reference sequence).

The chain has TRBV6-1 and TRBJ2-7; 10 bases map to TRBD2. V was clipped by 7 bases and J by 4 bases; unmatched bases: 10. CDR1 is MNHNS and CDR2 is SASEGT in the germline V gene. The CDR3 is made up of 15 amino acids. CDR3 nucleotide sequence: TGTGCCAGCACCGAACTAGCGGGGTTTAGTTACGAGCAGTACTTC. Protein sequence: CASTELAGFSYEQYF.

This clonotype was detected many times. The chain combines TRBV7-2 with TRBJ2-7; the match to TRBD2 covers 7 bases. The junction had 6 bases not matched to a gene; V was cut back by 1 base and J by 9 bases. CDR3 size: 13 residues. CDR1 SGHTA and CDR2 FQGNSA come from the germline V gene. The CDR3 DNA is TGTGCCAGCAGCTTAGGTCCTAGCGGTGCGCAGTACTTC. It codes for CASSLGPSGAQYF.

The V and J genes are TRBV6-1 and TRBJ1-1, with D perhaps TRBD1 (6 bases). This CDR3 region has 15 residues. V dropped 7 bases and J dropped 2 bases, with 17 bases sitting between them. The germline CDR1 and CDR2 sequences are MNHNS and SASEGT. CDR3 residues: CASTQTLTGNTEAFF. CDR3 sequence (DNA): TGTGCCAGCACCCAAACCTTGACAGGTAACACTGAAGCTTTCTTT.

This clonotype has just a few counts. This sequence joins TRBV6-1 and TRBJ2-7, with a tentative D call TRBD1 (6 bases). CDR3 length: 15 amino acids. In germline, CDR1 is MNHNS, CDR2 SASEGT. The V end lost 0 bases, the J end lost 2 bases, and 11 bases lay between the germline ends. The CDR3 protein is CASSEAVGQPYEQYF. CDR3 bases: TGTGCCAGCAGTGAAGCGGTAGGACAGCCCTACGAGCAGTACTTC.

This clonotype was found many times. The CDR3 reads CASSPTGHSNQPQHF. The CDR3 DNA follows: TGTGCCAGCAGCCCGACAGGCCATAGCAATCAGCCCCAGCATTTT. This rearrangement joins TRBV12-3 or TRBV12-4 to TRBJ1-5; D is possibly TRBD1 (6 bases). The V and J ends lost 6 bases and 0 bases respectively, with 12 bases between them. This CDR3 contains 15 residues.

V usage is TRBV28 and J usage is TRBJ1-5; 8 bases are shared with TRBD1. This CDR3 contains 17 residues. From germline, CDR1 is MDHEN and CDR2 SYDVKM. The V and J ends lost 3 bases and 2 bases, in that order; junction bases with no gene match: 9. The CDR3 DNA sequence: TGTGCCAGCAGTTTCCATCAGGGGGCGTTCGGCAATCAGCCCCAGCATTTT. It encodes CASSFHQGAFGNQPQHF.

This clonotype has a handful of counts. The chain couples TRBV6-4 to TRBJ1-1; D may be TRBD1 (5 bases). The length of the CDR3 is 21 residues. Trimming stripped 6 bases from V and 4 bases from J, with 36 bases between. CDR1 and CDR2 (germline): MRHNA, SNTAGT. CDR3 sequence: CASRTYKIGGSISQGVTEAFF. CDR3 nucleotides: TGTGCCAGCAGGACTTATAAGATTGGGGGGTCTATCTCTCAGGGTGTCACTGAAGCTTTCTTT.

This clonotype showed up many times. The chain employs TRBV25-1 and TRBJ2-7; TRBD1 matches at 9 bases. Germline V gene lookup returns CDR1 MGHDK and CDR2 SYGVNS. The CDR3 has 20 residues. V lost 5 bases, J lost 3 bases, and 23 bases stayed unmatched. Written as DNA, the CDR3 is TGTGCCAGCAGTCCCTACGGTGGTGGTGGACAGGGGTCTGTCGGCTACGAGCAGTACTTC. This translates into CASSPYGGGGQGSVGYEQYF.

The chain employs TRBV12-3 or TRBV12-4 and TRBJ2-7, with 7 bases matching TRBD1. CDR3 length: 17 amino acids. V gave up 3 bases and J gave up 2 bases; unmatched junction bases: 13. CDR3 region: CASSFSYHGQGAYEQYF. The CDR3 region has the DNA TGTGCCAGCAGTTTCTCATATCACGGGCAGGGGGCCTACGAGCAGTACTTC.

This clonotype appeared many times. The chain uses TRBV27 and TRBJ2-7, with TRBD2 matching over 7 bases. This CDR3 comprises 11 residues. The J segment lost 4 bases and the V segment lost 8 bases, leaving 2 bases of the junction unmatched. The germline V gene has CDR1 MNHEY and CDR2 SMNVEV (reference sequence). The CDR3 nucleotides are TGTGCCAGCGGGGGGGGGTACGAGCAGTACTTC. This sequence encodes CASGGGYEQYF.

Many counts were recorded for this clonotype. The V and J genes are TRBV20-1 and TRBJ1-2, with no clear D. Germline loops: CDR1 DFQATT, CDR2 SNEGSKA (reference sequence). The CDR3 extends over 14 amino acids. Trimming left V 2 bases short and J 5 bases short, with 15 bases between. The CDR3 region has the DNA TGCAGTGCTAGACTAACTGCGAGGGTTTATGGCTACACCTTC. Translated: CSARLTARVYGYTF.

A note on this clonotype: A read error may account for a junction end that differs from germline. The J gene is TRBJ2-5, the V gene TRBV3-1; maybe TRBD2 (5 bases). This CDR3 region has 14 residues. Germline-derived CDR1 and CDR2 are LGHDT and YNNKEL (reference sequence). Here the CDR3 reads CASGQVISGETQYF. The CDR3 coding sequence is TGTGCCAGCGGCCAAGTTATAAGCGGCGAGACCCAGTACTTC.

This clonotype was observed at least ten times. The chain links TRBV30 to TRBJ1-2, with TRBD1 matching over 8 bases. V shed 3 bases, J shed 8 bases, and the junction held 14 bases outside the gene matches. The germline V gene encodes CDR1 GTSNPN and CDR2 SVGIG (reference sequence). The CDR3 loop spans 15 amino acids. Here the CDR3 DNA reads TGTGCCTGGAGATCCACCGGGACAGGTTTAATCGGCTACACCTTC. Translating gives CAWRSTGTGLIGYTF.